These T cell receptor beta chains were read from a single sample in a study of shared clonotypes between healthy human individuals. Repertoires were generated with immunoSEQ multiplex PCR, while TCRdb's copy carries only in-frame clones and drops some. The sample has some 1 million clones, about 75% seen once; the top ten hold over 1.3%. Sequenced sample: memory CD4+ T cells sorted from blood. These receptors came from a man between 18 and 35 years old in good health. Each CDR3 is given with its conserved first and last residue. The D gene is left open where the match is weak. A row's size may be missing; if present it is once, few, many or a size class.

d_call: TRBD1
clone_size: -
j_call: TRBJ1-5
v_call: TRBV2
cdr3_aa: CASSAGGVQPQHF
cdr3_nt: TGTGCCAGCAGTGCAGGGGGCGTGCAGCCCCAGCATTTT

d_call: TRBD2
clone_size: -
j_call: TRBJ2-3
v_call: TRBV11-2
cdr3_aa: CASSIGLAGVSDTQYF
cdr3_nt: TGTGCCAGCAGCATCGGACTAGCGGGAGTATCAGATACGCAGTATTTT

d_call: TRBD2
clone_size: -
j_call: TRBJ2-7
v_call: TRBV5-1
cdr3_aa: CASSLERFGGREGYEQYF
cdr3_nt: TGCGCCAGCAGCTTGGAGAGGTTCGGCGGGAGGGAGGGGTACGAGCAGTACTTC

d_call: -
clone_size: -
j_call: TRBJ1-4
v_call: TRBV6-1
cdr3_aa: CASIRDKTNEKLFF
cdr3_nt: TGTGCCAGCATCCGGGACAAAACTAATGAAAAACTGTTTTTT

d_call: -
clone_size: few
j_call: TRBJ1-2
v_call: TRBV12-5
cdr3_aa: CASGLAREVANYGYTF
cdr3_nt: TGTGCTAGTGGTTTGGCCCGGGAAGTAGCGAACTATGGCTACACCTTC

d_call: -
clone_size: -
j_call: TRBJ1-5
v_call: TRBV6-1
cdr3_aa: CASSEMAARGGPQHF
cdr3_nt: TGTGCCAGCAGTGAAATGGCAGCTCGCGGGGGGCCCCAGCATTTT

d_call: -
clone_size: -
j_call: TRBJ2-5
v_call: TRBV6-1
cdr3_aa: CASRWTYSQETQYF
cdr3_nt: TGTGCCAGCAGATGGACGTACTCCCAAGAGACCCAGTACTTC

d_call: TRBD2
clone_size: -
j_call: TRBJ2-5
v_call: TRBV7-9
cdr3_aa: CASSLGASGGQETQYF
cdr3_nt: TGTGCCAGCAGCTTAGGGGCTAGCGGGGGCCAAGAGACCCAGTACTTC

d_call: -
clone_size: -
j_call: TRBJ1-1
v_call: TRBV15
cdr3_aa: CATSGRRGAYENTEAFF
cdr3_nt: TGTGCCACCAGCGGCCGTCGGGGGGCTTACGAGAACACTGAAGCTTTCTTT

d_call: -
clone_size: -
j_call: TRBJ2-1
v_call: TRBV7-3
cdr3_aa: CASSFLGRMAYNEQFF
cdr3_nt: TGTGCCAGCAGCTTTCTGGGTAGAATGGCCTACAATGAGCAGTTCTTC

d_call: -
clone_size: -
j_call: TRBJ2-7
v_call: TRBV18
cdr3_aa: CASSPQGRHEQYF
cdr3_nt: TGTGCCAGCTCACCACAGGGGCGGCACGAGCAGTACTTC

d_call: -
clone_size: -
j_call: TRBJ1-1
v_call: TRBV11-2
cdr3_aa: CASSSREGSTEAFF
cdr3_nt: TGTGCCAGCAGCTCCCGCGAGGGGAGCACTGAAGCTTTCTTT

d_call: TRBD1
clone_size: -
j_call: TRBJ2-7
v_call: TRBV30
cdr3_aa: CAWATGGQVYEQYF
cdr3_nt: TGTGCCTGGGCAACAGGGGGCCAGGTCTACGAGCAGTACTTC

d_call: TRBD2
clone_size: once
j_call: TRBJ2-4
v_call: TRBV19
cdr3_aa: CASSIGGAYIQYF
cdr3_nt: TGTGCCAGTAGTATCGGGGGGGCCTACATTCAGTACTTC

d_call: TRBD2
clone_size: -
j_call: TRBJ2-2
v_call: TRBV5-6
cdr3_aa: CASSFGGATTGELFF
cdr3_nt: TGTGCCAGCAGCTTCGGGGGGGCGACCACCGGGGAGCTGTTTTTT

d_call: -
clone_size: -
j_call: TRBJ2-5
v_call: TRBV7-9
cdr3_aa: CASSLAPETQYF
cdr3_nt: TGTGCCAGCAGCTTAGCGCCTGAGACCCAGTACTTC

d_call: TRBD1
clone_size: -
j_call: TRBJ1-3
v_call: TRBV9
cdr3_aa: CASSPRDSSGNTIYF
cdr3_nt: TGTGCCAGCAGCCCCCGGGACAGTTCTGGAAACACCATATATTTT

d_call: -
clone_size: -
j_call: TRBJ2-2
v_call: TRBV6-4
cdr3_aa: CASSAVWSTGELFF
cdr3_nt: TGTGCCAGCAGTGCCGTATGGTCCACCGGGGAGCTGTTTTTT

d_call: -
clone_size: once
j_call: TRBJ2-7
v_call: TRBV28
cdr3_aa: CASTGNYEQYF
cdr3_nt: TGTGCCAGCACCGGGAATTACGAGCAGTACTTC

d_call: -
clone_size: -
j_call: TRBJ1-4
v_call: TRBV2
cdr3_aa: CAGGQSQKLFF
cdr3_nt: TGTGCCGGGGGCCAATCACAAAAACTGTTTTTT

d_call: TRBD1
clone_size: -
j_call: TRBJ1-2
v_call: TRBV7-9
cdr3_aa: CASSGQQGDGYTF
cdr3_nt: TGTGCCAGCAGCGGGCAACAGGGGGATGGCTACACCTTC

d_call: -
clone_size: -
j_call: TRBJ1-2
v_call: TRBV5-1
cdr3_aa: CASSLGPENPYGYTF
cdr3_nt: TGCGCCAGCAGCCTGGGACCGGAGAACCCCTATGGCTACACCTTC

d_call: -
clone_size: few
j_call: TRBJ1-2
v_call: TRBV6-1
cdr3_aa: CASSEEGYGYTF
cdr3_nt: TGTGCCAGCAGTGAGGAAGGCTATGGCTACACCTTC

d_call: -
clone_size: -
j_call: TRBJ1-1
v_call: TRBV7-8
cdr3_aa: CASSFNRDTEAFF
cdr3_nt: TGTGCCAGCAGCTTTAATCGAGACACTGAAGCTTTCTTT

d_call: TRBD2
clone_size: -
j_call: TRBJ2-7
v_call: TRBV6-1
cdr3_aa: CASSGLAGEVYEQYF
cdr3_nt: TGTGCCAGCAGTGGACTAGCGGGAGAGGTGTACGAGCAGTACTTC

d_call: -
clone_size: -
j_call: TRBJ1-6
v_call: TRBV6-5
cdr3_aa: CASRAGYNSPLHF
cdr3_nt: TGTGCCAGCAGGGCAGGGTATAATTCACCCCTCCACTTT

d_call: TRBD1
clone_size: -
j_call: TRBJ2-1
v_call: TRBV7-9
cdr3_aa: CASVLGGQGDNEQFF
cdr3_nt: TGTGCCAGCGTATTAGGGGGACAGGGCGACAATGAGCAGTTCTTC

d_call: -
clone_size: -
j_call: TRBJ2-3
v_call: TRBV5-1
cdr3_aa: CASSFDSTSTDTQYF
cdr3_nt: TGCGCCAGCAGCTTTGACAGTACTAGCACAGATACGCAGTATTTT

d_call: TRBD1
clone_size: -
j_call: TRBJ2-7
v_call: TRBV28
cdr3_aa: CASSLIGTGFYEQYF
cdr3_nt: TGTGCCAGCAGTCTAATCGGGACAGGGTTCTACGAGCAGTACTTC

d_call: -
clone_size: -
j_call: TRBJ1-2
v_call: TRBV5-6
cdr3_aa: CASSRDRNYGYTF
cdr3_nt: TGTGCCAGCAGTCGGGACCGAAACTATGGCTACACCTTC

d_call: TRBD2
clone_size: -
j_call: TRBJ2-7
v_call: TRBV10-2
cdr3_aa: CASTGLANSYEQYF
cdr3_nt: TGCGCCAGCACGGGACTAGCGAACTCCTACGAGCAGTACTTC

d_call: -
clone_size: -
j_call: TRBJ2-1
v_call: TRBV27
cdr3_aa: CASYTLRDNEQFF
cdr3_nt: TGTGCCAGCTACACTCTCCGGGACAATGAGCAGTTCTTC

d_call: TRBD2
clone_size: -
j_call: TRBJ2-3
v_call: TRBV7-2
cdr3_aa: CASSLQPSGGRDTQYF
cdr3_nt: TGTGCCAGCAGCTTACAACCTAGCGGGGGGAGGGATACGCAGTATTTT

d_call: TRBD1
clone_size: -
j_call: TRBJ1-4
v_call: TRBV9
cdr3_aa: CASSVGTGGAANEKLFF
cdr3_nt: TGTGCCAGCAGCGTAGGGACAGGGGGCGCGGCTAATGAAAAACTGTTTTTT

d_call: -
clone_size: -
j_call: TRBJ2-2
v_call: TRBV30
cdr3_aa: CAWRGGAGTGELFF
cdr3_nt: TGTGCCTGGAGAGGCGGGGCCGGCACCGGGGAGCTGTTTTTT